The TCR beta chain under discussion was sequenced for a study of tumor-infiltrating lymphocytes in oesophageal squamous cell carcinoma. One entry per CDR3 protein, called by TCRdb with MiXCR from the PCR reads. The data show about 12,000 distinct CDR3 sequences, approximately 45% seen once. The CDR3 length is 14 residues. V lost 5 bases, J lost 6 bases, and 14 bases lay in between. CDR1 and CDR2 (germline): SGHTA, FQGNSA. V usage is TRBV7-2 and J usage is TRBJ2-1; TRBD1 might be the D (5 bases). The sequence was collected from a male donor with esophageal squamous cell carcinoma. The sequenced sample consisted of normal esophageal tissue next to the tumor. DNA for the CDR3: TGTGCCAGCAGCCCGACACCGCAGGGCAATGAGCAGTTCTTC. Its translation: CASSPTPQGNEQFF.